These T cell receptor beta chains were read from a single sample in a study of blood T cells in healthy people across ages. TCRdb redid the calling of the 5' RACE reads with MiXCR, one entry per CDR3 protein. The sample has roughly 1.5 million distinct CDR3 sequences, 35% to 45% seen once. The sequenced material came from blood. These TCRs come from a young woman in good health. CDR3s leave out the opening cysteine and the closing phenylalanine or tryptophan. Each record gives: CDR3 length, clone size, V gene, CDR3 protein. Clone size is given for some rows only: seen once, a few or many times, or a class if the clone is expanded.

13	.	TRBV5-1	ASSLGQLRQETQY
14	.	TRBV24-1	ATSEGPEHNTGELF
12	.	TRBV20-1	SARSGAGANVLT
15	.	TRBV24-1	ATSDRTRQRATYEQY
14	.	TRBV4-2	ASSPLTGQGLHEQF
10	.	TRBV15	ATSVVGTEAF
11	few	TRBV29-1	SVGTGLGTEAF
9	.	TRBV20-1	SALQQGEQF
11	once	TRBV20-1	SGGHSSNQPQH
13	many	TRBV13	ASSIDRGRNQPQH
10	few	TRBV13	ASGTAVSEQY
11	few	TRBV24-1	ATSDLYQETQY
11	.	TRBV12-3/TRBV12-4	ASRSASNYGYT
11	few	TRBV20-1	SAGTGMNTEAF
11	.	TRBV25-1	ASSKTGFNEQF
13	.	TRBV20-1	SAPKGVAGGGIQY
12	.	TRBV7-6	ASSPYGTGGGYT
14	.	TRBV27	ASSPFLGATNTEAF
12	many	TRBV5-1	ASIRGGSTDTQY
12	.	TRBV9	ASSRPENTGGLF
12	few	TRBV5-1	ASTVLPGKETQY
12	few	TRBV20-1	SARRREGFYEQY
13	.	TRBV20-1	SARPLEAHSNEQF
14	.	TRBV20-1	SARSPGTSGLLKQY
12	few	TRBV12-3/TRBV12-4	ASRQTGGAYEQY
13	.	TRBV6-6	ASSYYSSTSYEQY
17	.	TRBV27	ASSSPERTSGDLYNEQY
11	.	TRBV12-3/TRBV12-4	ASNDRGWETQY
11	few	TRBV29-1	SVQTGLNTEAF
13	.	TRBV3-1	ASSITGLAYNEQF
18	.	TRBV4-3	ASSHKRVGVSGASGNEQF
13	.	TRBV5-6	ASSLLRQGEETQY
16	.	TRBV6-2/TRBV6-3	ASSYGGQGYLDTGELF